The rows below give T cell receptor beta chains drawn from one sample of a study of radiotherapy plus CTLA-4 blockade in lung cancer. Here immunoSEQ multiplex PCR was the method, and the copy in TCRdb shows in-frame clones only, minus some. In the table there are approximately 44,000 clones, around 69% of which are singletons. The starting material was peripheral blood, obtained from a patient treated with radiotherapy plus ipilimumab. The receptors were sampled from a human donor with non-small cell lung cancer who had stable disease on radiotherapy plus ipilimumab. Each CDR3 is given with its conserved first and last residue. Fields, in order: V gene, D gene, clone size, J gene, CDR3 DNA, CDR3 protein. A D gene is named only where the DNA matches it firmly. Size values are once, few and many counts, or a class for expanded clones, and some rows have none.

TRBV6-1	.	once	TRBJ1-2	TGTGCCAGCAGTGACCTGCTCGGGAACTATGGCTACACCTTC	CASSDLLGNYGYTF
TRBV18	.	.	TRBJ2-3	TGTGCCAGCTCACCACCCAAGGTCCGAGGCACAGATACGCAGTATTTT	CASSPPKVRGTDTQYF
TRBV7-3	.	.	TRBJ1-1	TGTGCCAGCAGCTTAAGTGGGGGAGTGGCTGAAGCTTTCTTT	CASSLSGGVAEAFF
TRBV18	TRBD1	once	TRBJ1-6	TGTGCCAGCTCACCACAGGGACAGGGGGATTCACCCCTCCACTTT	CASSPQGQGDSPLHF
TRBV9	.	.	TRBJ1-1	TGTGCCAGCAGCGTAGCGGGGAGGCCCGCTGAAGCTTTCTTT	CASSVAGRPAEAFF
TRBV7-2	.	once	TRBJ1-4	TGTGCCAGCAGCTTCGCACTTGTAGATGAAAAACTGTTTTTT	CASSFALVDEKLFF
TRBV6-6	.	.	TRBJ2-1	TGTGCCAGCAGCCCCCCGGGGACCAACGGGGGTGAGCAGTTCTTC	CASSPPGTNGGEQFF
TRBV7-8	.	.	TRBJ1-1	TGTGCCAGCGGGGAGGGAGGAACTGAAGCTTTCTTT	CASGEGGTEAFF
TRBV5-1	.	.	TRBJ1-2	TGCGCCAGCAGCTTGCAGGGAGGCTATGGCTACACCTTC	CASSLQGGYGYTF
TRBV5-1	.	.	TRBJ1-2	TGCGCCAGCAGGATGGAGAGGGGTAGTCCCTATGGCTACACCTTC	CASRMERGSPYGYTF
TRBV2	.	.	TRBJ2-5	TGTGCCAGCACTAGGGCGCAAGAGACCCAGTACTTC	CASTRAQETQYF
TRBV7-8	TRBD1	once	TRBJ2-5	TGTGCCAGCAGCTCAGGGACAGGGTTTAGCGAGACCCAGTACTTC	CASSSGTGFSETQYF
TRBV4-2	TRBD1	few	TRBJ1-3	TGTGCCAGCAGCCAAGCCCAGGGGGCGTCTGGAAACACCATATATTTT	CASSQAQGASGNTIYF
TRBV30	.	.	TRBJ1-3	TGTGCCTGGAGCCCCGCAGGGTCCGGAAACACCATATATTTT	CAWSPAGSGNTIYF
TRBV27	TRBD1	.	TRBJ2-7	TGTGCCAGCAGTTTCCCCGGACAGGGATTGGGGGAGCAGTACTTC	CASSFPGQGLGEQYF
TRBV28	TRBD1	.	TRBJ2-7	TGTGCCAGCAGTTCCTCGGACAGGGACTACGAGCAGTACTTC	CASSSSDRDYEQYF
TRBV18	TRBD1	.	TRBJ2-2	TGTGCCAGCTCACCATTAGGACAGGGAAACACCGGGGAGCTGTTTTTT	CASSPLGQGNTGELFF
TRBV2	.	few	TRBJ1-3	TGTGCCAGCAGTGAAACGGCCTCTGGAAACACCATATATTTT	CASSETASGNTIYF
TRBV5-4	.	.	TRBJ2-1	TGTGCCAGCAGCTTGGGCCAGGGGGGGGTCAATGAGCAGTTCTTC	CASSLGQGGVNEQFF
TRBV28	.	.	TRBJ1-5	TGTGCCAGCACCATCTCGGGTCCGGGGGGTCCGGGCAATCAGCCCCAGCATTTT	CASTISGPGGPGNQPQHF
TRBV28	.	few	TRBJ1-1	TGTGCCAGCAGTTTACTAGGGACTGAAGCTTTCTTT	CASSLLGTEAFF
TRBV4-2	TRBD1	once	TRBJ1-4	TGTGCCAGCCGACAGGGGGCTGGTGAAAAACTGTTTTTT	CASRQGAGEKLFF
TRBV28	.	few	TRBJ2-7	TGTGCCAGCAAGGCCCTCAGGCTCTACGAGCAGTACTTC	CASKALRLYEQYF
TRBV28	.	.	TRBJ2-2	TGTGCCAGCAGTTTGATGACAGGGAACACCGGGGAGCTGTTTTTT	CASSLMTGNTGELFF
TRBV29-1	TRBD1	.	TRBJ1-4	TGCAGCGTTGGTAGGGACAGTACTAATGAAAAACTGTTTTTT	CSVGRDSTNEKLFF
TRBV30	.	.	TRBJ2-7	TGTGCCTGGAGTGTACGAGGGGGAAATACCTACGAGCAGTACTTC	CAWSVRGGNTYEQYF
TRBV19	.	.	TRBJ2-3	TGTGCCAGTAGTGGGGGACACACAGATACGCAGTATTTT	CASSGGHTDTQYF
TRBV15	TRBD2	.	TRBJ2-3	TGTGCCACCAGCAGCGCCCTAGCGGGGACAGATACGCAGTATTTT	CATSSALAGTDTQYF
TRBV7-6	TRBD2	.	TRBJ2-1	TGTGCCAGCAGCTTAGCAAGACTAGCGGGGGGTAAGCAGTTCTTC	CASSLARLAGGKQFF
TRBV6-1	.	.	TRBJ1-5	TGTGCCAGCAGTCAACAGGGTGATAGCAATCAGCCCCAGCATTTT	CASSQQGDSNQPQHF
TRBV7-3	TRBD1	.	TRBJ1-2	TGTGCCAGCAGCTCCCCTACAACACGGACAGGCAACTATGGCTACACCTTC	CASSSPTTRTGNYGYTF
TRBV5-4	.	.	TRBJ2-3	TGTGCCAGCAGCCCCCGGGACGGCTCAGATACGCAGTATTTT	CASSPRDGSDTQYF
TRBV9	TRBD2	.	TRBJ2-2	TGTGCCAGCAGCGCACACAGCGGGGGGGCCAACACCGGGGAGCTGTTTTTT	CASSAHSGGANTGELFF
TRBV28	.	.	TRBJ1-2	TGTGCCAGCAGTCCCGGTGGGGGTAGGGCATATGGCTACACCTTC	CASSPGGGRAYGYTF
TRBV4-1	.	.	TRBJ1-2	TGCGCCAGCAGCCAAGAAGTACAGGGATCCCTTAACTATGGCTACACCTTC	CASSQEVQGSLNYGYTF
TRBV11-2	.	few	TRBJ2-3	TGTGCCAGCAGCCCCAGGGGAAGCACAGATACGCAGTATTTT	CASSPRGSTDTQYF
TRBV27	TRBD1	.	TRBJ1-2	TGTGCCAGCAGGGGGACAGGGGCTAGCGGCTACACCTTC	CASRGTGASGYTF
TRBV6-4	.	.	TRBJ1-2	TGTGCCAGCGCTAGGGAAGGGGCGCTTGGCTATGGCTACACCTTC	CASAREGALGYGYTF
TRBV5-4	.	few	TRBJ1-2	TGTGCCAGCAGCTTGGGGTGGTCGAACTATGGCTACACCTTC	CASSLGWSNYGYTF
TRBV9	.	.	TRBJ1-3	TGTGCCAGCAGCGTAGATGACAGCTCTGGAAACACCATATATTTT	CASSVDDSSGNTIYF
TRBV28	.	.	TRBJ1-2	TGTGCCAGCAGTTTAAGGTCTAGGACGCCTAACTATGGCTACACCTTC	CASSLRSRTPNYGYTF
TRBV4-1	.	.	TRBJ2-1	TGCGCCAGCAGCCAAGGGGTGTCCCTAGGGAATGAGCAGTTCTTC	CASSQGVSLGNEQFF
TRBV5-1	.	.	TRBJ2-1	TGCGCCAGCAGCTTAGGCGGGGACCAGGGCAATGAGCAGTTCTTC	CASSLGGDQGNEQFF
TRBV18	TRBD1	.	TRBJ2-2	TGTGCCAGCTCAAGCGGACAGGGGGCAACCGGGGAGCTGTTTTTT	CASSSGQGATGELFF
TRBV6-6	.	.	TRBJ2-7	TGTGCCACCACCGAGGTGGAGCACGAGCAGTACTTC	CATTEVEHEQYF
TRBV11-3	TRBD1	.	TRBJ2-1	TGTGCCAGCAGCCGCGGGACAGGGCGGGGGCAGTTCTTC	CASSRGTGRGQFF